This T cell receptor beta chain was found in a study of blood T cell repertoires in COVID-19. About the research overall: Sources were T cells, B-cell-depleted T cells, or PBMCs; the material itself was cDNA or gDNA.

In the study's own analysis: The authors estimated nucleated cell counts from reference gene primer amplification. Only in-frame clones appear in the TCRdb table, and some are missing; sequencing was by immunoSEQ multiplex PCR. V, J and clone size were drawn from that table, and D and trimming were deduced from the DNA. The sample includes fewer than 25,000 clones, 89% of them seen just once. The germline V gene has CDR1 LGHNA and CDR2 YNFKEQ. CDR3 length equals 15 residues. Between the trimmed V and J ends, which lost 1 base and 2 bases, there was a span of 11 bases. The V gene is TRBV4-2, the J gene TRBJ1-1, with a tentative D call TRBD1 (5 bases). This TCR derives from a man aged 65-85 years with acute or convalescent COVID-19. The material sequenced was peripheral blood. The chain's CDR3 is CASSQVGGTNTEAFF. CDR3 DNA sequence: TGTGCCAGCAGCCAAGTAGGAGGGACCAACACTGAAGCTTTCTTT.